This T cell receptor beta chain was captured in a study of T cell responses to AZD1222 COVID-19 vaccine (dated by TCRdb to the early 2020s). Describing the broader study: AZD1222 recipients with second doses at about 4 weeks or about 12 weeks were pooled, because spike-specific TCR depth and breadth did not differ between schedules. A total of 233 trial participants underwent TCR sequencing, of whom 200 to 220 received two doses of AZD1222 and some 25 received two doses of the MenACWY control vaccine. Trial participants were enrolled by age into subgroups of 18-55, 56-69 and 70-plus years, and around 140, 26 and 57 TCR-sequenced participants, respectively, were included in these subgroups. The paper as a whole reports these results and caveats: Conclusions about previously exposed vaccinees were limited because only a handful of AZD1222 recipients were SARS-CoV-2 seropositive at baseline. Because no day 14 peak-response samples were available, repertoires were characterized only after the peak T cell response. Participants were mostly white British, with more females than males. The authors suggested clonal diversity may have been underestimated. Reportedly, close to half of the unique spike-specific TCRs recognized epitopes lying outside the regions that are mutated in the B.1.351 and B.1.1.7 variants. After two AZD1222 doses, both the breadth and the depth of spike-specific TCRs were significantly higher than at day 0 and than in MenACWY recipients. The whole spike protein was spanned by vaccine-associated CD4 TCRs, and dominant responses were seen in regions 160-218 and 743-854. In the small 56-69-year group, the increase in depth fell short of significance, most likely because of low power.

The CDR3 regions of human TCRbeta chains were analyzed by immunosequencing. Processing in the source paper ran as follows. TCRs in the repertoires were compared against a reference library of SARS-CoV-2-specific TCRs that had been generated with the MIRA antigen-specificity platform. Breadth meant the fraction of unique TCRs that were SARS-CoV-2-associated, whereas depth meant the fraction of total T cells that were SARS-CoV-2-associated. Using the MIRA data, each spike-specific TCR was mapped to the spike region that the TCR reacts to and placed in a CD4 or CD8 class. Log10-transformed breadth and depth values were compared by one-way ANOVA with Sidak's multiple comparisons tests. In its TCRdb copy, this immuneACCESS table keeps in-frame sequences only and misses some clones. Where compared with another copy, unresolved V genes explain less than half of these, and the others have no known cause. V and J calls and clone size follow that table, whereas D and trimming were derived from the DNA. The sample yields tens of thousands of clones; over 60% were counted once. Around 7% of the sample lies in the top ten.

Reading the label with the study, this specimen's time point is: baseline before first vaccination. The vaccinee samples were drawn from two UK trials, COV001 and COV002, one of which was a single-blind randomized controlled phase 2/3 trial testing AZD1222 (ChAdOx1 nCoV-19) in healthy adults. For TCRbeta chain sequencing, PBMC samples were collected from trial participants at day 0 and at day 28 after the second dose. V was cut back by 6 bases and J by 8 bases, leaving a gap of 13 bases between them. CDR1 and CDR2 are read off the germline V gene (reference sequence) as SEHNR and FQNEAQ. Taken from cysteine to phenylalanine, the CDR3 has 12 residues. Left in the record is the CDR3 DNA by itself, 36 bases read in frame from the first base. Note on this clone: Its antigen remains undetermined. Per-base qualities were not stored, and no clone one base away is much larger.

This receptor chain uses TRBV7-9 and TRBJ1-1; matching of 5 bases hints at TRBD1 as the D gene. The specimen comprised peripheral blood, sampled on day 0 of AZD1222 vaccination. The sequence derives from an adult in good health. The DNA sequence follows: TGTGCCAGCAGTATTGGGACCTTAGAAGCTTTCTTT. Translated, it gives CASSIGTLEAFF.